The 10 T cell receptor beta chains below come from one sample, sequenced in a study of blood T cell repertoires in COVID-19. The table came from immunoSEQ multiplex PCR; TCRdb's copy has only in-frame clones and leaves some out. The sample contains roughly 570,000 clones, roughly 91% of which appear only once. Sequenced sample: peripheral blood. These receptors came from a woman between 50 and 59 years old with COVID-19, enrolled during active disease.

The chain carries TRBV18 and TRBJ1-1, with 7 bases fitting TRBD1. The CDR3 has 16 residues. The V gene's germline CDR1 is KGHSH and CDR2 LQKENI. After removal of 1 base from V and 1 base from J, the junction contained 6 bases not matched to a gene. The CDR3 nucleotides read TGTGCCAGCTCACCACGTACGCCAGGGGGGAACACTGAAGCTTTCTTT. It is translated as CASSPRTPGGNTEAFF.

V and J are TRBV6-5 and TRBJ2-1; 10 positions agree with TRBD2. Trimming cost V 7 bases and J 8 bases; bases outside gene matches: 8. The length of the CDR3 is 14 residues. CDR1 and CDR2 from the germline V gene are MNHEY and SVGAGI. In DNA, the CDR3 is TGTGCCAGCATTACGAGCGGGGGGGCAGATGAGCAGTTCTTC. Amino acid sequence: CASITSGGADEQFF.

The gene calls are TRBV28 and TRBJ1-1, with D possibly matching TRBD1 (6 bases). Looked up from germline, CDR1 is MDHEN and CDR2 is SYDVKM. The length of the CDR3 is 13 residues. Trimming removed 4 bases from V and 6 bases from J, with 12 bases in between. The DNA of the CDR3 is TGTGCCAGCAGTTCTACAGGGATCCCTGAAGCTTTCTTT. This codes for CASSSTGIPEAFF.

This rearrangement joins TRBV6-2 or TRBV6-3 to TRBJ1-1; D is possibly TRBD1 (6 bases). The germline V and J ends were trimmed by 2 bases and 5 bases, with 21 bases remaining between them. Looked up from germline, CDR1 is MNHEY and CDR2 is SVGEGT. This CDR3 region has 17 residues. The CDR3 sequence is CASSYPTGTPRRTEAFF. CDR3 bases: TGTGCCAGCAGTTACCCGACAGGTACCCCCCGACGGACTGAAGCTTTCTTT.

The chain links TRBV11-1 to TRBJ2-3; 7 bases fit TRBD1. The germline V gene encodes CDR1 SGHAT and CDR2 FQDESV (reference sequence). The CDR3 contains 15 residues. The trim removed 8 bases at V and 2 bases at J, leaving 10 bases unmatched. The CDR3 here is CASGVRQGYTDTQYF. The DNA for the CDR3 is TGTGCCAGCGGGGTTCGACAGGGATACACAGATACGCAGTATTTT.

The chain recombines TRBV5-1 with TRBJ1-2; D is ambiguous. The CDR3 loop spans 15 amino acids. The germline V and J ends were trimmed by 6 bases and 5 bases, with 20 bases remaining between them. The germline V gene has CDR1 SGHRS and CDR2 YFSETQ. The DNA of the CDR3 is TGCGCCAGCACCTCTCCCACGGAGGGCCCATATGGCTACACCTTC. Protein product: CASTSPTEGPYGYTF.

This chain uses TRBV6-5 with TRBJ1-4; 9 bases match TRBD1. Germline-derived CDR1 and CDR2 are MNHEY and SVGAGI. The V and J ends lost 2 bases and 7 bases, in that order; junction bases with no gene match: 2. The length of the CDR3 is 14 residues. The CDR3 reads CASSYGTGLEKLFF. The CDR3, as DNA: TGTGCCAGCAGTTACGGGACAGGGCTTGAAAAACTGTTTTTT.

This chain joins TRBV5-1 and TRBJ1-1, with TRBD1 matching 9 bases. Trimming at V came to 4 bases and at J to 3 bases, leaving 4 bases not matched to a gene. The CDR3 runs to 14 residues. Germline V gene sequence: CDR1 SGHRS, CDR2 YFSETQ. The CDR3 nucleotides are TGCGCCAGCAGCGGCGGGACAGGGTACACTGAAGCTTTCTTT. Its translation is CASSGGTGYTEAFF.

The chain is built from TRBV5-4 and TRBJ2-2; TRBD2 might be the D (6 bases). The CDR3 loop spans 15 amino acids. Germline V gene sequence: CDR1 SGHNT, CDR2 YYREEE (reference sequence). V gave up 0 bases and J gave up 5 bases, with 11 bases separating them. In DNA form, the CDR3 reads TGTGCCAGCAGCTTGGTGGGGGGTAGGACCGGGGAGCTGTTTTTT. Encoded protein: CASSLVGGRTGELFF. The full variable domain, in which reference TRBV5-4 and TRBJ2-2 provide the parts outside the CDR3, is ETGVTQSPTHLIKTRGQQVTLRCSSQSGHNTVSWYQQALGQGPQFIFQYYREEENGRGNFPPRFSGLQFPNYSSELNVNALELDDSALYLCASSLVGGRTGELFFGEGSRLTVL.

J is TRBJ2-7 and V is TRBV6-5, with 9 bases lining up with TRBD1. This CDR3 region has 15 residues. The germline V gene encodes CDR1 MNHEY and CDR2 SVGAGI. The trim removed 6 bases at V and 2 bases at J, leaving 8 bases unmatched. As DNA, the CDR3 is TGTGCCAGCAGCCCGGGACAGGGAAAGGCCTACGAGCAGTACTTC. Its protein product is CASSPGQGKAYEQYF.